The T cell receptor (beta chain) described here comes from a study of OX40 agonist ivuxolimab in advanced cancers. Study-wide context: The eligibility criteria allowed prior anti-PD-1, anti-PD-L1 or anti-CTLA-4 therapy, and 30% to 40% had some. Partial responses were achieved by three patients: one hepatocellular carcinoma, two cutaneous melanoma.

With respect to this clone: What it recognizes is unknown.

The CDR3 covers 15 residues. Trimming removed 0 bases at V and 9 bases at J, with 15 bases between. CDR1 LGHNA and CDR2 YNFKEQ come from the germline V gene. Assay used: immunoSEQ multiplex PCR; TCRdb lists only in-frame clones, some missing. In the table there are roughly 87,000 clones, about 90% of which are singletons. Notes on the study in general: The study observed clonal expansion of CD4+ and CD8+ blood T cells by week 6 at 0.1 to 3.0 mg/kg. More expanded clones were seen, on average, in CD8+ T cells than in CD4+.

The sample consisted of CD4+ or CD8+ T cells sorted from blood, taken in a trial of the OX40 agonist ivuxolimab. The TCR was taken from an adult with an advanced solid tumor such as melanoma, head and neck, liver or kidney cancer. This chain connects TRBV4-2 to TRBJ2-1; the D gene is possibly TRBD2 (6 bases). CDR3: CASSQDPGRGGEQFF. The DNA for the CDR3 is TGTGCCAGCAGCCAAGATCCGGGGCGGGGCGGTGAGCAGTTCTTC.